This TCR beta chain is drawn from a study of blood T cell repertoires in COVID-19. Study context: PBMCs, B-cell-depleted T cells, or T cells were the source of the cDNA or gDNA that made up the material.

In the original workflow: For nucleated cells, counts were estimated from reference gene primer amplification. The data were produced by immunoSEQ multiplex PCR, yet TCRdb's version contains in-frame clones alone and is incomplete. That table furnishes V, J and clone size, whereas the DNA furnished D and trimming. This table has about 150,000 clones, 80% to 90% appearing once. Individuals drawn from around 24 US areas were roughly 18 to 100 years old. Cohort allocation depended upon clinical history that participants reported. The CDR3 runs 13 residues. Germline V lookup: CDR1 MNHEY, CDR2 SVGEGT. V was clipped by 4 bases and J by 7 bases, with 13 bases between them.

Sequenced sample: PBMCs or T cells enriched from blood (not recorded which). This chain joins TRBV6-2 or TRBV6-3 and TRBJ2-5; a weak D match, TRBD1 (5 bases). This sequence originates from a woman aged 50 to 65 with acute COVID-19. This CDR3 reads CASSSLTQGTQYF. As DNA, the CDR3 is TGTGCCAGCAGTTCCCTGACCCAGGGGACCCAGTACTTC.